A selection of T cell receptor beta chains follows, all from one sample in a study of memory CD4+ T cells and cytomegalovirus serostatus. The data were produced by immunoSEQ multiplex PCR, yet TCRdb's version contains in-frame clones alone and is incomplete. The data show approximately 92,000 clones, roughly 80% seen once. The sample comprised memory CD4+ T cells from blood. All receptors derive from an adult in good health and CMV-seropositive. Each CDR3 is given without its conserved first and last residue. Each record gives: V gene, J gene, CDR3 protein.

TRBV19,TRBJ1-4,ASSPSSAGGKLF
TRBV10-1,TRBJ1-3,ASSGTGTGNTIY
TRBV2,TRBJ2-7,ASSGDTSYEQY
TRBV7-2,TRBJ2-1,ASSPGLAVYNEQF
TRBV6-6,TRBJ1-2,ASSPGTGGSGGYT
TRBV14,TRBJ2-3,ASSQALTDTQY
TRBV5-1,TRBJ2-2,ASSLEGDNTGELF
TRBV4-3,TRBJ2-2,ASSPHPATGAYGTGELF
TRBV6-6,TRBJ1-1,ASSSTGVEAF
TRBV5-4,TRBJ2-5,ASSLDPGETQY
TRBV10-3,TRBJ1-2,AISEDRGVYYGYT
TRBV5-1,TRBJ2-3,ASSWGTSTDTQY
TRBV7-9,TRBJ2-2,ASSSPGELF
TRBV5-4,TRBJ2-3,ASSLESSGASTDTQY
TRBV10-3,TRBJ1-1,AINAGSRNTEAF
TRBV10-3,TRBJ1-3,AIRPDTSSGNTIY
TRBV27,TRBJ2-7,ASSLSYEQY
TRBV19,TRBJ1-2,ASSIRSSYGYT
TRBV5-6,TRBJ2-7,ASSRTSGDLYEQY
TRBV4-3,TRBJ2-7,ASSSSRGSYEQY
TRBV2,TRBJ1-1,ASSERTGATEAF
TRBV7-8,TRBJ2-1,ASSLVFGTSGRHEQF
TRBV28,TRBJ2-5,ASTEGGLETQY
TRBV18,TRBJ1-5,ASSPRSEREPQH
TRBV5-6,TRBJ1-2,ASSLGDYGYT
TRBV6-6,TRBJ1-2,ASRRTRDGYT
TRBV5-8,TRBJ2-2,ASSRILQGAVGELF
TRBV6-1,TRBJ2-3,ASSPLVSFTDTQY
TRBV30,TRBJ2-1,AWTTSGTGDNEQF
TRBV7-8,TRBJ2-5,ASSLGRGDQY
TRBV6-1,TRBJ2-5,ASSSLAEGGTQY
TRBV6-6,TRBJ2-1,ASTFDNEQF
TRBV19,TRBJ1-1,ASSIFGTENTEAF
TRBV4-1,TRBJ1-5,ASSQVILGYNQPQH
TRBV28,TRBJ1-5,ASSTGLNQPQH
TRBV2,TRBJ1-4,ASTLGEKLF
TRBV28,TRBJ1-2,ASSFLTGPYGYT
TRBV28,TRBJ2-5,ASSSVGGAETQY
TRBV21-1,TRBJ2-7,ARLYGPTSGSPREQY
TRBV19,TRBJ2-3,ASSIAGMTDTQY
TRBV4-3,TRBJ2-3,ASSQEGNLRSDTQY
TRBV27,TRBJ2-7,ASSFDPTYEQY
TRBV19,TRBJ2-7,ATEEDAVPY
TRBV19,TRBJ1-2,ASTPFLEGGYT
TRBV5-1,TRBJ2-5,ASSLVAWGTGETQY
TRBV15,TRBJ2-2,ATRAISVGELF
TRBV19,TRBJ2-3,ASSPRDNRFKDTQY
TRBV11-2,TRBJ2-1,ASSAGVVNEQF
TRBV30,TRBJ2-5,AWSGLAGRGETQY
TRBV6-5,TRBJ1-3,ASSPGGSSGNTIY
TRBV5-1,TRBJ1-1,ASSLGWDTEAF
TRBV29-1,TRBJ1-1,SVAGRPPNTEAF
TRBV4-1,TRBJ2-3,ASSQSTSGGSTDTQY
TRBV7-8,TRBJ2-7,ASSPYRLAGGYEQY
TRBV9,TRBJ1-1,ASSVAMNTEAF